This T cell receptor (beta chain) was recorded in a study of blood T cells in healthy people across ages. The study's findings and limits: A roughly linear age-dependent decrease characterized TCR beta diversity per million T cells.

For the second PCR, which ran for roughly 6 to 12 cycles, a sample-barcoded 5' primer and a J-beta primer mix were used. TCRdb re-derived calls from the 5' RACE reads in MiXCR, one entry per CDR3 protein. The data show 600,000 to 900,000 distinct CDR3 sequences, about a quarter seen once. Remarks on this clonotype: The antigen remains undetermined.

The sample also formed part of further work on T cells of mothers and their children. This second study notes: Material was donated by three healthy Caucasian mothers and their six children. Researchers report slightly higher, though non-significant, overlap in related mother-child pairs than in unrelated pairs.

Sequenced material: blood. The receptor was isolated from a boy between 10 and 17 years old in good health.

The CDR3 DNA sequence: TGTGCCAGCAGCGGAAGGGGGAGGACAGCCCCCTATGGCTACACCTTC. Amino acid sequence: CASSGRGRTAPYGYTF. The chain joins TRBV9 to TRBJ1-2; possible D gene TRBD1, 6 bases. V lost 3 bases and J 4 bases, leaving 19 bases between the germline ends. CDR1 and CDR2 (germline): SGDLS, YYNGEE. CDR3 size: 16 residues.